Each of the 30 T cell receptor beta chains below was sequenced from the same sample in a study of memory CD4+ T cells and cytomegalovirus serostatus. Single viable CD3+CD4+CD8-CD45RO+ cells were sorted as the memory CD4+ T cells. The repertoire was sequenced with immunoSEQ multiplex PCR; TCRdb's copy has only in-frame clones and lacks some. This sample has tens of thousands of clones, with roughly three quarters found just once. The sequencing sample was made of memory CD4+ T cells from blood. The origin of the receptors is an adult in good health and CMV-seronegative.

This clone was detected only once. The rearrangement uses TRBV7-8 and TRBJ1-2; 9 bases line up with TRBD1. Germline trimming cut 5 bases from V and 8 bases from J; bases unmatched to any gene: 9. Germline V gene sequence: CDR1 SGHVS, CDR2 FQNEAQ. The CDR3 totals 14 residues. CDR3 bases: TGTGCCAGCAGCCCTGGACAGGGGCACAGAGGCTACACCTTC. It is translated as CASSPGQGHRGYTF.

The J gene is TRBJ1-6, the V gene TRBV11-2; no clear D. The CDR3 totals 15 residues. V shed 2 bases and J shed 7 bases, with 12 bases lying between them. Germline V gene sequence: CDR1 SGHAT, CDR2 FQNNGV. This chain's CDR3 is CASSLSVMGNSPLHF. DNA for the CDR3: TGTGCCAGCAGCTTATCTGTAATGGGAAATTCACCCCTCCACTTT.

The genes are TRBV4-2 and TRBJ1-1, with D hard to call. Germline-derived CDR1 and CDR2 are LGHNA and YNFKEQ. The CDR3 extends over 14 amino acids. V was pared by 0 bases and J by 5 bases, with 10 bases between. CDR3 sequence reads: CASSQEGLDTEAFF. CDR3 nucleotide sequence: TGTGCCAGCAGCCAAGAGGGGTTGGATACTGAAGCTTTCTTT.

The chain couples TRBV30 to TRBJ1-2; 7 bases are shared with TRBD1. The V segment lost 2 bases and the J segment 1 base; nucleotides outside the gene matches: 10. This CDR3 has 16 amino acids. Germline CDR1 GTSNPN, CDR2 SVGIG (reference sequence). The CDR3 DNA sequence: TGTGCCTGGAGTCCGGGACAGTTCCATCTTAACTATGGCTACACCTTC. Translated, it gives CAWSPGQFHLNYGYTF. Combining the CDR3 with reference TRBV30 and TRBJ1-2 gives the whole variable domain SQTIHQWPATLVQPVGSPLSLECTVEGTSNPNLYWYRQAAGRGLQLLFYSVGIGQISSEVPQNLSASRPQDRQFILSSKKLLLSDSGFYLCAWSPGQFHLNYGYTFGSGTRLTVV.

The V call is TRBV6-6, the J call TRBJ2-7; tentatively, D is TRBD1 (6 bases). CDR1 is MNHNY and CDR2 is SVGAGI in the germline V gene (reference sequence). The V gene lost 6 bases and the J gene lost 3 bases, with 12 bases spanning the gap. This CDR3 is built from 13 residues. The chain's CDR3 is CASRQGIGYEQYF. Here the CDR3 DNA reads TGTGCCAGCAGACAGGGTATTGGCTACGAGCAGTACTTC.

V is TRBV30 and J is TRBJ1-2; D unclear. Between the trimmed V and J ends, which lost 5 bases and 8 bases, there was a span of 18 bases. The CDR3 is made up of 13 amino acids. Germline V gene sequence: CDR1 GTSNPN, CDR2 SVGIG (reference sequence). CDR3 region: CAWARPTTKGYTF. For the CDR3, the DNA is TGTGCCTGGGCCCGTCCCACGACGAAAGGCTACACCTTC.

The chain links TRBV18 to TRBJ1-1; 8 bases agree with TRBD1. Germline loops: CDR1 KGHSH, CDR2 LQKENI. V dropped 3 bases and J dropped 5; count of bases not matched to a gene: 11. CDR3 length equals 16 residues. The CDR3 protein is CASSPGAQGDLTEAFF. In DNA, the CDR3 is TGTGCCAGCTCACCGGGAGCACAGGGGGACTTAACTGAAGCTTTCTTT.

In DNA, the CDR3 is TGTGCCAGCAGCGTAGGAGAAGGGACCCAAGAGACCCAGTACTTC. Translating gives CASSVGEGTQETQYF. The V and J genes are TRBV9 and TRBJ2-5, with D tentatively TRBD1 or TRBD2 (5 bases each). This CDR3 has 15 residues. CDR1 SGDLS and CDR2 YYNGEE come from the germline V gene. V dropped 0 bases and J dropped 1 base, with 10 bases sitting between them.

V is TRBV5-4 and J is TRBJ2-7; 8 bases line up with TRBD2. Losses at the gene ends were 4 bases for V and 4 bases for J; bases not matched to a gene: 7. Germline V CDR1 and CDR2: SGHNT, YYREEE (reference sequence). The CDR3 sequence is 14 residues long. CDR3 loop: CASSPGTRLYEQYF. As DNA, the CDR3 is TGTGCCAGCAGCCCCGGGACTAGACTATACGAGCAGTACTTC.

This chain uses TRBV5-4 with TRBJ1-2, with D tentatively TRBD1 (5 bases). Looked up from germline, CDR1 is SGHNT and CDR2 is YYREEE (reference sequence). This CDR3 contains 15 residues. V lost 3 bases to trimming and J lost 0 bases, with 12 bases between them. CDR3 nucleotide sequence: TGTGCCAGCAGCTCAAGGACACTAGCTAACTATGGCTACACCTTC. Encoded protein: CASSSRTLANYGYTF.

This clone was observed a few times. The genes are TRBV5-1 and TRBJ1-6; 8 bases are shared with TRBD1. The germline CDR1 and CDR2 sequences are SGHRS and YFSETQ. V dropped 4 bases and J dropped 6; count of bases not matched to a gene: 6. This CDR3 region has 15 residues. The chain's CDR3 is CASSLGQGSNSPLHF. The DNA of the CDR3 is TGCGCCAGCAGCCTAGGACAGGGAAGTAATTCACCCCTCCACTTT.

The chain carries TRBV28 and TRBJ1-5, with TRBD1 as a possible D gene (6 bases). Germline V lookup: CDR1 MDHEN, CDR2 SYDVKM. V gave up 5 bases and J gave up 2 bases, with 13 bases separating them. This CDR3 is 15 amino acids long. The CDR3 reads CASSRQEVRNQPQHF. CDR3 nucleotide sequence: TGTGCCAGCAGTCGACAGGAGGTACGCAATCAGCCCCAGCATTTT.

The chain has TRBV6-1 and TRBJ2-7; TRBD2 agrees at 14 bases. The germline CDR1 and CDR2 sequences are MNHNS and SASEGT. Trimming removed 4 bases from V and 1 base from J; junction bases left unmatched: 6. The length of the CDR3 is 17 residues. DNA of the CDR3: TGTGCCAGCAGTGGCGGGACTAGCGGGGGAGTATCCTACGAGCAGTACTTC. It encodes CASSGGTSGGVSYEQYF.

The V gene is TRBV18, the J gene TRBJ1-2; D not certain. The CDR3 has 14 amino acids. CDR1 is KGHSH, CDR2 LQKENI, per germline. Between the trimmed V and J ends, which lost 1 base and 3 bases, there was a span of 9 bases. This chain's CDR3 is CASSPQKGDYGYTF. For the CDR3, the DNA is TGTGCCAGCTCACCACAGAAGGGAGACTATGGCTACACCTTC.

This chain links TRBV5-6 with TRBJ2-4; D possibly corresponds to TRBD1 (7 bases). The germline CDR1 and CDR2 sequences are SGHDT and YYEEEE. The CDR3 is 15 amino acids. V was clipped by 5 bases and J by 7 bases, with 19 bases between them. Here the CDR3 reads CASSYGGGLTNIQYF. In nucleotides, the CDR3 is TGTGCCAGCAGTTACGGAGGGGGCCTGACCAACATTCAGTACTTC.

This clone was recorded only once. CDR3 loop: CASSIDRGVYSEQYF. The CDR3 nucleotides are TGTGCCAGCAGTATAGACAGGGGGGTTTACTCCGAGCAGTACTTC. This rearrangement joins TRBV2 to TRBJ2-7, with 9 bases matching TRBD1. Germline trimming cut 5 bases from V and 6 bases from J; bases unmatched to any gene: 11. Germline V gene data show CDR1 as SNHLY and CDR2 as FYNNEI. CDR3 length: 15 residues. Based on the CDR3 plus reference TRBV2 and TRBJ2-7, the full variable domain is EPEVTQTPSHQVTQMGQEVILRCVPISNHLYFYWYRQILGQKVEFLVSFYNNEISEKSEIFDDQFSVERPDGSNFTLKIRSTKLEDSAMYFCASSIDRGVYSEQYFGPGTRLTVT.

The chain's CDR3 is CASRDTGTHTGELFF. The CDR3 nucleotides read TGTGCCAGCAGGGACACCGGGACCCACACCGGGGAGCTGTTTTTT. V is TRBV6-6 and J is TRBJ2-2; D possibly matches TRBD1 or TRBD2 (5 bases each). Trimming took 6 bases from V and 3 from J, leaving 14 bases between them. CDR3 length: 15 amino acids. Germline CDR1 MNHNY, CDR2 SVGAGI (reference sequence).

The rearrangement joins TRBV7-2 to TRBJ1-4; D not resolved. Germline lookup yields CDR1 SGHTA and CDR2 FQGNSA. Trimming took 3 bases from V and 1 from J, leaving 12 bases between them. The CDR3 extends over 16 amino acids. The CDR3 sequence: CASSLFPRGTNEKLFF. DNA for the CDR3: TGTGCCAGCAGCTTGTTTCCCCGAGGAACTAATGAAAAACTGTTTTTT.

The chain couples TRBV5-1 to TRBJ1-2, with 7 bases lining up with TRBD1. Germline V CDR1 and CDR2: SGHRS, YFSETQ. The CDR3 sequence is 14 residues long. J gave up 6 bases and V 3 bases, and 8 bases lay outside the gene matches. The CDR3 DNA sequence: TGCGCCAGCAGCTCCCGACAGGGCAATCATGGCTACACCTTC. Its protein is CASSSRQGNHGYTF.

The J gene is TRBJ1-2, the V gene TRBV11-2; possible D gene TRBD1, 5 bases. V was pared by 4 bases and J by 0 bases, with 15 bases between. The CDR3 has 16 amino acids. CDR1 is SGHAT and CDR2 is FQNNGV in the germline V gene. CDR3 residues: CASSSIRQSTNYGYTF. The CDR3 DNA sequence: TGTGCCAGCAGCTCAATCCGACAGTCAACTAACTATGGCTACACCTTC.

The rearrangement joins TRBV27 to TRBJ2-2; TRBD1 matches 8 bases. J lost 4 bases, V lost 3 bases, and 4 bases had no gene match. This CDR3 has 15 residues. Germline V CDR1 and CDR2: MNHEY, SMNVEV (reference sequence). In nucleotides, the CDR3 is TGTGCCAGCAGTTTTGTCAGGGGGCCCACCGGGGAGCTGTTTTTT. Its translation is CASSFVRGPTGELFF.

The V and J genes are TRBV5-1 and TRBJ2-5, with 8 nucleotides matching TRBD2. Trimming took 0 bases from V and 3 from J; bases not matched to a gene: 4. The CDR3 sequence is 15 residues long. Per germline, CDR1 SGHRS and CDR2 YFSETQ. The CDR3 bases are TGCGCCAGCAGCTTGGTCGGGGGGGGGAAAGAGACCCAGTACTTC. Translated: CASSLVGGGKETQYF. Based on the CDR3 plus reference TRBV5-1 and TRBJ2-5, the full variable domain is KAGVTQTPRYLIKTRGQQVTLSCSPISGHRSVSWYQQTPGQGLQFLFEYFSETQRNKGNFPGRFSGRQFSNSRSEMNVSTLELGDSALYLCASSLVGGGKETQYFGPGTRLLVL.

V usage is TRBV5-4 and J usage is TRBJ2-3; TRBD1 might be the D (5 bases). The V end lost 3 bases, the J end lost 2 bases, and 13 bases lay between the germline ends. Germline V lookup: CDR1 SGHNT, CDR2 YYREEE (reference sequence). CDR3 length: 15 amino acids. CDR3 nucleotide sequence: TGTGCCAGCAGCTCCCTCGACAGATACACAGATACGCAGTATTTT. It specifies CASSSLDRYTDTQYF.

CDR3 DNA: TGCAGCGTGGAGACAGGGGTTAATGAAAAACTGTTTTTT. As protein: CSVETGVNEKLFF. The rearrangement uses TRBV29-1 and TRBJ1-4, with 8 nucleotides matching TRBD1. Germline CDR1 reads SQVTM; CDR2 reads ANQGSEA. This CDR3 is built from 13 residues. With 6 bases clipped from V and 4 bases from J, the junction kept 4 bases outside the gene matches.

V gene TRBV6-5 combines with J gene TRBJ1-1, with D possibly TRBD1 on 6 matching bases. Trimming took 7 bases from V and 7 from J, leaving 22 bases between them. Per germline, CDR1 MNHEY and CDR2 SVGAGI. The CDR3 extends over 15 amino acids. For the CDR3, the DNA is TGTGCCAGCATGTCACCGACAACAGGGCTGATTGAAGCTTTCTTT. Its protein is CASMSPTTGLIEAFF.

The CDR3 nucleotides are TGTGCCAGCAGTTCGGGGGGGGATTCGAATGAAAAACTGTTTTTT. Translating gives CASSSGGDSNEKLFF. The genes are TRBV6-5 and TRBJ1-4, with D tentatively TRBD1 (5 bases). This CDR3 is built from 15 residues. The germline V gene has CDR1 MNHEY and CDR2 SVGAGI. The V gene lost 4 bases and the J gene lost 5 bases, with 14 bases spanning the gap.

Judged by abundance, this clone is medium-sized. This chain links TRBV6-5 with TRBJ2-7; 11 positions agree with TRBD1. This CDR3 contains 14 residues. Germline CDR1 is MNHEY and CDR2 is SVGAGI. The V and J ends lost 7 bases and 5 bases, in that order; junction bases with no gene match: 7. In nucleotides, the CDR3 is TGTGCCAGCAACAGGGACAGGGGGTGGCACGAGCAGTACTTC. Amino acids: CASNRDRGWHEQYF.

The J gene is TRBJ1-1, the V gene TRBV6-5; TRBD1 matches at 7 bases. This CDR3 has 13 residues. CDR1 and CDR2 (germline): MNHEY, SVGAGI. V lost 5 bases and J lost 4; bases outside the gene matches: 4. The CDR3 nucleotides are TGTGCCAGCAGTCTGACAGGGAGCACTGAAGCTTTCTTT. Encoded protein: CASSLTGSTEAFF.

J is TRBJ2-1 and V is TRBV4-2; D gene uncertain. V was pared by 0 bases and J by 8 bases, with 11 bases between. The germline V gene encodes CDR1 LGHNA and CDR2 YNFKEQ. This CDR3 comprises 14 residues. The CDR3 protein is CASSQEGAQHEQFF. CDR3 DNA: TGTGCCAGCAGCCAAGAAGGAGCCCAGCATGAGCAGTTCTTC.

On this clone itself: This specimen includes other DNA sequences encoding the same CDR3. This sequence joins TRBV5-1 and TRBJ2-2, with D perhaps TRBD1 (6 bases). CDR3 length: 14 amino acids. CDR1 is SGHRS and CDR2 is YFSETQ in the germline V gene. V dropped 2 bases and J dropped 4 bases, with 9 bases sitting between them. The CDR3 sequence: CASSFLQGTGELFF. The CDR3 DNA follows: TGCGCCAGCAGCTTCCTACAGGGCACCGGGGAGCTGTTTTTT. Based on the CDR3 plus reference TRBV5-1 and TRBJ2-2, the full variable domain is KAGVTQTPRYLIKTRGQQVTLSCSPISGHRSVSWYQQTPGQGLQFLFEYFSETQRNKGNFPGRFSGRQFSNSRSEMNVSTLELGDSALYLCASSFLQGTGELFFGEGSRLTVL.